This T cell receptor (beta chain) was documented in a study of T cell repertoires in cytomegalovirus infection. Study as a whole: CMV infection and matching HLA type were both indicated by public TCR beta signatures.

A single record per CDR3 protein comes from TCRdb applying MiXCR to the reads. The table lists about 190,000 distinct CDR3 sequences, approximately 9.7% of them singletons, with about 4.6% in the top ten. The V and J ends lost 5 bases and 5 bases, in that order; junction bases with no gene match: 7. This CDR3 is 16 amino acids long. Whole-study results and caveats: The ex vivo response was dominated by HLA-C-restricted CMV-specific TCR beta clonotypes.

This clonotype was seen only a few times. The target antigen is unknown. This TCR came from a human donor in good health (CMV status not recorded). Some clones in this sample may be carry-over from other donors' samples. Sequencing was done on a sample of PBMCs. J is TRBJ2-7 and V is TRBV12-3 or TRBV12-4; 15 bases agree with TRBD2. The CDR3 DNA is TGTGCCAGCAGTCTCGGGACTAGCGGGAGGAGGCACGAGCAGTACTTC. Its protein product is CASSLGTSGRRHEQYF.